This TCR beta chain stems from a study of blood T cell repertoires in COVID-19. Study-level information: The United States, Italy and Spain provided the acute and convalescent COVID-19 samples. From T cells, B-cell-depleted T cells, or PBMCs came the material, which was cDNA or gDNA.

This clone was counted a single time. Authors' analysis steps: For nucleated cells, counts were estimated from reference gene primer amplification. Using immunoSEQ multiplex PCR, the repertoire was profiled, and TCRdb retains in-frame clones only, with some absent. That table gives V, J and clone size, and the DNA gave D and trimming. Counted here are some 50,000 clones, 88% occurring once; the ten biggest clones make up around 3.5%. Germline values: CDR1 SGHNT, CDR2 YYREEE (reference sequence). This CDR3 has 18 residues. Trimming at V came to 5 bases and at J to 2 bases, leaving 15 bases not matched to a gene.

The sequence was collected from a human donor in a cohort sampled during active COVID-19. The chain links TRBV5-4 to TRBJ2-5; 10 bases agree with TRBD1. Sequencing used peripheral blood. DNA for the CDR3: TGTGCCAGCAGTTCACCCGACAGGGGGCGCTTACTGCAAGAGACCCAGTACTTC. It specifies CASSSPDRGRLLQETQYF.